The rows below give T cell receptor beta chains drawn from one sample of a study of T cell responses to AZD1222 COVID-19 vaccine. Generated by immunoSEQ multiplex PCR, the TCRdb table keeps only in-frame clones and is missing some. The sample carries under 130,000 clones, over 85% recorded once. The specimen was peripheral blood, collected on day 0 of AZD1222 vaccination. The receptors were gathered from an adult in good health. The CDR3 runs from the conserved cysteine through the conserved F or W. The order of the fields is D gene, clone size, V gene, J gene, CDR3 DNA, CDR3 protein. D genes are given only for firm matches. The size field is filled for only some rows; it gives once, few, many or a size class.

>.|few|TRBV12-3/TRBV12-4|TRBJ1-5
TGTGCCAGCAGTTTAGCGATCGGGCCCCAGCATTTT
CASSLAIGPQHF
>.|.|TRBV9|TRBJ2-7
TGTGCCAGCAGCGTACGAGGGGCCGGCAGCGAGCAGTACTTC
CASSVRGAGSEQYF
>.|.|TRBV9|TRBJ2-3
TGTGCCAGCAGCGTAGAGCCTAGCCAGGCAGATACGCAGTATTTT
CASSVEPSQADTQYF
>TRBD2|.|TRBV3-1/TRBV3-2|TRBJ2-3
TGTGCCAGCAGCCAAGTTACTAGCGGCACAGATACGCAGTATTTT
CASSQVTSGTDTQYF
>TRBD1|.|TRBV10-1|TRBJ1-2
TGCGCCAGCTCCAGTGAATGGGACAGGGCATGCACCTTC
CASSSEWDRACTF
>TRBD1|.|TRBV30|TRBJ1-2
TGTGCCTGGAGTGTAGGTGGGACACAGGGGAATGGCTACACCTTC
CAWSVGGTQGNGYTF
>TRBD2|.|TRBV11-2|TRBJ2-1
TGTGCCAGCAGCTCAATCCCGCGGGGGTTCGACAATGAGCAGTTCTTC
CASSSIPRGFDNEQFF
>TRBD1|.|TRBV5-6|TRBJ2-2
TGTGCCAGCAGCCAAGCTCGGGACAGGGAGGCCGGGGAGCTGTTTTTT
CASSQARDREAGELFF
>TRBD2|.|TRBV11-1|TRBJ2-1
TGTGCCAGCAGCGGGACTAGGGGGTACAATGAGCAGTTCTTC
CASSGTRGYNEQFF
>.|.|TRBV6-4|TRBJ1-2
TGTGCCAGCAATGCAGCTAACTATGGCTACACCTTC
CASNAANYGYTF
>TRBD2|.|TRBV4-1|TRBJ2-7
TGCGCCAGCAGCCTCGAATTATCCGGACTAGCGGAGCTTTACGAGCAGTACTTC
CASSLELSGLAELYEQYF
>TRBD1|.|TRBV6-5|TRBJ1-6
TGTGCCAGCAGTAGGGACAGAGATAATTCACCCCTCCACTTT
CASSRDRDNSPLHF
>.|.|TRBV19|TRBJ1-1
TGTGCCAGTTCGCAGGGTATGAACACTGAAGCTTTCTTT
CASSQGMNTEAFF
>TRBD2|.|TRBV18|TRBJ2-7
TGTGCCAGCTCAATGGGGACTAGCGGGGGTTACGAGCAGTACTTC
CASSMGTSGGYEQYF
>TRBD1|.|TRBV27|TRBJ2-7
TGTGCCAGCAGTTTCCGACAGGGTATTGTGTACGAGCAGTACTTC
CASSFRQGIVYEQYF
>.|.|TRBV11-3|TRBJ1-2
TGTGCCAGCAGCTCCGTACCAAACAACTATGGCTACACCTTC
CASSSVPNNYGYTF
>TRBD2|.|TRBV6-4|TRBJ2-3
TGTGCCAGCAGTGCTAGCGGGGGGGCAGATACGCAGTATTTT
CASSASGGADTQYF